Listed below are T cell receptor beta chains from one sample, sequenced in a study of blood T cell repertoires in COVID-19. The table came from immunoSEQ multiplex PCR; TCRdb's copy has only in-frame clones and leaves some out. The sample lists 100,000 to 150,000 clones, about 88% occurring once. Sequencing used PBMCs or T cells enriched from blood (not recorded which). These receptors came from a woman aged 45-59 years who had recovered from COVID-19. The CDR3 runs from the conserved cysteine through the conserved F or W. Fields, in order: CDR3 protein, CDR3 DNA, J gene, clone size, V gene, D gene. D genes are given only for firm matches. Size values are once, few and many counts, or a class for expanded clones, and some rows have none.

CDR3aa: CASSSVAGELFF
CDR3nt: TGTGCCAGCAGCTCGGTGGCCGGGGAGCTGTTTTTT
j_gene: TRBJ2-2
abundance: .
v_gene: TRBV7-9
d_gene: .

CDR3aa: CAWAGARDRLYGYTF
CDR3nt: TGTGCCTGGGCGGGAGCGCGGGACAGGCTCTATGGCTACACCTTC
j_gene: TRBJ1-2
abundance: .
v_gene: TRBV30
d_gene: TRBD1

CDR3aa: CASRLTSGGLTGELFF
CDR3nt: TGTGCCAGCAGGCTGACTAGCGGGGGGCTCACCGGGGAGCTGTTTTTT
j_gene: TRBJ2-2
abundance: .
v_gene: TRBV11-2
d_gene: TRBD2

CDR3aa: CASSQGSLAGAADTQYF
CDR3nt: TGTGCCAGCAGCCAAGGGTCACTAGCGGGTGCTGCCGATACGCAGTATTTT
j_gene: TRBJ2-3
abundance: .
v_gene: TRBV3-1/TRBV3-2
d_gene: TRBD2

CDR3aa: CSVRQEATTNEKLFF
CDR3nt: TGCAGCGTTCGACAGGAAGCTACAACTAATGAAAAACTGTTTTTT
j_gene: TRBJ1-4
abundance: .
v_gene: TRBV29-1
d_gene: .

CDR3aa: CASSLALGLSSGNTIYF
CDR3nt: TGTGCCAGCAGCCTCGCTTTGGGCCTCAGCTCTGGAAACACCATATATTTT
j_gene: TRBJ1-3
abundance: .
v_gene: TRBV5-6
d_gene: .

CDR3aa: CASPGSGGLTYNEQFF
CDR3nt: TGTGCCAGCCCGGGGAGCGGGGGCTTGACCTACAATGAGCAGTTCTTC
j_gene: TRBJ2-1
abundance: .
v_gene: TRBV7-9
d_gene: TRBD2

CDR3aa: CASSPVTGGSYNEQFF
CDR3nt: TGTGCCAGCAGCCCGGTGACAGGGGGCTCCTACAATGAGCAGTTCTTC
j_gene: TRBJ2-1
abundance: .
v_gene: TRBV11-2
d_gene: TRBD1

CDR3aa: CASSLRGGISYEQYF
CDR3nt: TGTGCCAGCAGCTTAAGGGGAGGGATCTCCTACGAGCAGTACTTC
j_gene: TRBJ2-7
abundance: .
v_gene: TRBV7-2
d_gene: TRBD2

CDR3aa: CASSPGTGRPQHF
CDR3nt: TGTGCCAGCAGCCCGGGGACAGGGCGGCCCCAGCATTTT
j_gene: TRBJ1-5
abundance: .
v_gene: TRBV7-9
d_gene: TRBD1

CDR3aa: CASSDGIPGELFF
CDR3nt: TGTGCCAGCAGTGACGGGATCCCCGGGGAGCTGTTTTTT
j_gene: TRBJ2-2
abundance: .
v_gene: TRBV7-8
d_gene: .

CDR3aa: CSVSPGQGGRDGYTF
CDR3nt: TGCAGCGTTTCTCCGGGACAGGGGGGTCGTGATGGCTACACCTTC
j_gene: TRBJ1-2
abundance: .
v_gene: TRBV29-1
d_gene: TRBD1

CDR3aa: CASSRGMQTQYF
CDR3nt: TGTGCCAGCAGCCGGGGGATGCAGACCCAGTACTTC
j_gene: TRBJ2-5
abundance: .
v_gene: TRBV12-3/TRBV12-4
d_gene: .

CDR3aa: CASSEQGINQPQHF
CDR3nt: TGTGCCAGCAGTGAGCAGGGGATCAATCAGCCCCAGCATTTT
j_gene: TRBJ1-5
abundance: .
v_gene: TRBV2
d_gene: .

CDR3aa: CASSPGGGWNTEAFF
CDR3nt: TGTGCCAGCAGCCCCGGGGGGGGTTGGAACACTGAAGCTTTCTTT
j_gene: TRBJ1-1
abundance: .
v_gene: TRBV9
d_gene: .

CDR3aa: CASSVGGTGRNQPQHF
CDR3nt: TGTGCCAGCAGCGTAGGGGGGACAGGTCGGAATCAGCCCCAGCATTTT
j_gene: TRBJ1-5
abundance: few
v_gene: TRBV9
d_gene: TRBD1

CDR3aa: CASSYLGGNQPQHF
CDR3nt: TGTGCCAGCAGTTATTTGGGGGGTAATCAGCCCCAGCATTTT
j_gene: TRBJ1-5
abundance: once
v_gene: TRBV6-2/TRBV6-3
d_gene: .

CDR3aa: CASSQELSGRQPQHF
CDR3nt: TGCGCCAGCAGCCAAGAACTGTCAGGTCGGCAGCCCCAGCATTTT
j_gene: TRBJ1-5
abundance: once
v_gene: TRBV4-3
d_gene: .

CDR3aa: CASSQGLISTDTQYF
CDR3nt: TGTGCCAGCAGCCAAGGGCTGATATCCACAGATACGCAGTATTTT
j_gene: TRBJ2-3
abundance: .
v_gene: TRBV3-1/TRBV3-2
d_gene: .

CDR3aa: CASSPGTSGIEQFF
CDR3nt: TGTGCCAGCTCACCAGGGACTAGCGGTATAGAGCAGTTCTTC
j_gene: TRBJ2-1
abundance: .
v_gene: TRBV18
d_gene: TRBD2

CDR3aa: CASSIGLAFPTGELFF
CDR3nt: TGTGCCAGTAGTATAGGGCTAGCGTTTCCCACCGGGGAGCTGTTTTTT
j_gene: TRBJ2-2
abundance: .
v_gene: TRBV19
d_gene: .

CDR3aa: CASSPLSRGTNYGYTF
CDR3nt: TGCGCCAGCAGCCCCTTATCCAGGGGTACTAACTATGGCTACACCTTC
j_gene: TRBJ1-2
abundance: once
v_gene: TRBV5-1
d_gene: .

CDR3aa: CASSHGGHNYGYTF
CDR3nt: TGTGCCAGCAGCCACGGGGGGCATAACTATGGCTACACCTTC
j_gene: TRBJ1-2
abundance: .
v_gene: TRBV11-2
d_gene: .

CDR3aa: CASSASGGPQEQFF
CDR3nt: TGTGCCAGCAGCGCTTCGGGGGGGCCTCAGGAGCAGTTCTTC
j_gene: TRBJ2-1
abundance: .
v_gene: TRBV2
d_gene: TRBD2

CDR3aa: CSADGQGVNGELFF
CDR3nt: TGCAGCGCCGACGGACAGGGGGTCAACGGGGAGCTGTTTTTT
j_gene: TRBJ2-2
abundance: few
v_gene: TRBV29-1
d_gene: TRBD1

CDR3aa: CASSSGTGTSGGAFTGELFF
CDR3nt: TGTGCTAGCAGCTCAGGAACCGGGACTAGCGGGGGGGCATTCACCGGGGAGCTGTTTTTT
j_gene: TRBJ2-2
abundance: .
v_gene: TRBV7-7
d_gene: TRBD2

CDR3aa: CASSQGQNLNYGYTF
CDR3nt: TGTGCCAGCAGCCAGGGACAGAACTTAAACTATGGCTACACCTTC
j_gene: TRBJ1-2
abundance: .
v_gene: TRBV27
d_gene: TRBD1

CDR3aa: CASSGTGGAVQYF
CDR3nt: TGTGCCAGTTCCGGGACAGGGGGCGCCGTGCAGTACTTC
j_gene: TRBJ2-7
abundance: .
v_gene: TRBV11-2
d_gene: TRBD1

CDR3aa: CASSQEGGGDKDTQYF
CDR3nt: TGTGCCAGCAGCCAAGAGGGGGGGGGAGATAAGGATACGCAGTATTTT
j_gene: TRBJ2-3
abundance: once
v_gene: TRBV3-1/TRBV3-2
d_gene: TRBD2

CDR3aa: CASRTVTGGLNEQFF
CDR3nt: TGCGCCAGCCGCACTGTGACAGGGGGCCTTAATGAGCAGTTCTTC
j_gene: TRBJ2-1
abundance: .
v_gene: TRBV10-1
d_gene: TRBD1

CDR3aa: CASSPRGGVLFF
CDR3nt: TGTGCCAGCAGCCCTAGGGGGGGGGTACTGTTTTTT
j_gene: TRBJ1-4
abundance: .
v_gene: TRBV7-2
d_gene: .

CDR3aa: CASSIGQGDTEAFF
CDR3nt: TGTGCCAGTAGTATAGGGCAGGGGGACACTGAAGCTTTCTTT
j_gene: TRBJ1-1
abundance: .
v_gene: TRBV19
d_gene: TRBD1

CDR3aa: CASSLVVWPAGLEGTDTQYF
CDR3nt: TGCGCCAGCAGCTTGGTTGTTTGGCCGGCGGGACTAGAGGGCACAGATACGCAGTATTTT
j_gene: TRBJ2-3
abundance: .
v_gene: TRBV5-1
d_gene: TRBD2

CDR3aa: CASSLGTSGGAEQFF
CDR3nt: TGTGCCAGCAGCTTAGGGACTAGCGGGGGGGCTGAGCAGTTCTTC
j_gene: TRBJ2-1
abundance: .
v_gene: TRBV7-2
d_gene: TRBD2

CDR3aa: CSSSGLAGGKDEQFF
CDR3nt: TGCAGCTCCTCGGGACTAGCGGGGGGTAAGGATGAGCAGTTCTTC
j_gene: TRBJ2-1
abundance: .
v_gene: TRBV29-1
d_gene: TRBD2

CDR3aa: CASSLTQGGYSSNQPQHF
CDR3nt: TGTGCCAGCAGCTTAACTCAGGGGGGATACTCTAGCAATCAGCCCCAGCATTTT
j_gene: TRBJ1-5
abundance: few
v_gene: TRBV7-6
d_gene: TRBD1

CDR3aa: CASSLTRWRGLPEAFF
CDR3nt: TGTGCCAGCAGCTTAACCCGATGGAGGGGGCTCCCTGAAGCTTTCTTT
j_gene: TRBJ1-1
abundance: .
v_gene: TRBV7-2
d_gene: TRBD1

CDR3aa: CASSRLGGSEAFF
CDR3nt: TGTGCCAGCAGCCGTTTGGGGGGGTCTGAAGCTTTCTTT
j_gene: TRBJ1-1
abundance: .
v_gene: TRBV3-1/TRBV3-2
d_gene: .

CDR3aa: CASSLGLAGGEDTQYF
CDR3nt: TGTGCCAGCAGCTTAGGACTAGCGGGGGGAGAAGATACGCAGTATTTT
j_gene: TRBJ2-3
abundance: .
v_gene: TRBV7-2
d_gene: TRBD2

CDR3aa: CASSSPGGETQYF
CDR3nt: TGTGCCAGCAGCTCCCCAGGGGGAGAGACCCAGTACTTC
j_gene: TRBJ2-5
abundance: .
v_gene: TRBV6-5
d_gene: TRBD1

CDR3aa: CASSLANRQAGELFF
CDR3nt: TGTGCCAGCAGCTTAGCGAACCGACAAGCCGGGGAGCTGTTTTTT
j_gene: TRBJ2-2
abundance: .
v_gene: TRBV7-9
d_gene: .

CDR3aa: CASSLAGGYESQETQYF
CDR3nt: TGTGCCAGCAGCTTAGCGGGGGGGTATGAGTCCCAAGAGACCCAGTACTTC
j_gene: TRBJ2-5
abundance: .
v_gene: TRBV7-6
d_gene: TRBD2

CDR3aa: CASSFAGTSGVQETQYF
CDR3nt: TGTGCCAGCAGCTTTGCCGGGACTAGCGGAGTCCAAGAGACCCAGTACTTC
j_gene: TRBJ2-5
abundance: .
v_gene: TRBV7-8
d_gene: TRBD2

CDR3aa: CASGQSYEQYF
CDR3nt: TGTGCCAGTGGACAGTCCTACGAGCAGTACTTC
j_gene: TRBJ2-7
abundance: .
v_gene: TRBV19
d_gene: .

CDR3aa: CASSSGTSHEQYF
CDR3nt: TGTGCCAGCAGCTCCGGGACTAGCCACGAGCAGTACTTC
j_gene: TRBJ2-7
abundance: .
v_gene: TRBV3-1/TRBV3-2
d_gene: TRBD2

CDR3aa: CASTPGGRSEAFF
CDR3nt: TGTGCCAGCACCCCCGGGGGACGGAGTGAAGCTTTCTTT
j_gene: TRBJ1-1
abundance: .
v_gene: TRBV28
d_gene: .

CDR3aa: CASSPDRPGNTIYF
CDR3nt: TGTGCCAGCAGTCCGGACAGGCCTGGAAACACCATATATTTT
j_gene: TRBJ1-3
abundance: .
v_gene: TRBV6-5
d_gene: TRBD1

CDR3aa: CASRSLGHNYEQYF
CDR3nt: TGTGCCAGCAGGTCCTTGGGACACAACTACGAGCAGTACTTC
j_gene: TRBJ2-7
abundance: .
v_gene: TRBV7-3
d_gene: .

CDR3aa: CASSQETALPREQYF
CDR3nt: TGCGCCAGCAGCCAAGAGACAGCGCTTCCTAGAGAGCAGTACTTC
j_gene: TRBJ2-7
abundance: few
v_gene: TRBV4-1
d_gene: .

CDR3aa: CASSPGTANSGNTIYF
CDR3nt: TGTGCCAGCAGTCCCGGGACTGCTAACTCTGGAAACACCATATATTTT
j_gene: TRBJ1-3
abundance: .
v_gene: TRBV7-6
d_gene: .

CDR3aa: CASSSPGIPYEQYF
CDR3nt: TGTGCCAGCAGTTCGCCGGGGATACCCTACGAGCAGTACTTC
j_gene: TRBJ2-7
abundance: .
v_gene: TRBV6-2/TRBV6-3
d_gene: .

CDR3aa: CASSSLRDSYNGQFF
CDR3nt: TGTGCCAGCAGCTCACTGCGGGACAGCTACAATGGGCAGTTCTTC
j_gene: TRBJ2-1
abundance: .
v_gene: TRBV7-9
d_gene: .

CDR3aa: CASSYAGGVPYEQYF
CDR3nt: TGTGCCAGCAGTTACGCGGGCGGGGTCCCCTACGAGCAGTACTTC
j_gene: TRBJ2-7
abundance: .
v_gene: TRBV6-5
d_gene: .

CDR3aa: CASRALRIYNEQFF
CDR3nt: TGTGCCAGCCGAGCCCTCAGGATTTACAATGAGCAGTTCTTC
j_gene: TRBJ2-1
abundance: few
v_gene: TRBV25-1
d_gene: .

CDR3aa: CASSQVEGAPGEQYF
CDR3nt: TGTGCCAGCAGCCAGGTAGAGGGGGCCCCTGGCGAGCAGTACTTC
j_gene: TRBJ2-7
abundance: .
v_gene: TRBV7-6
d_gene: TRBD1

CDR3aa: CASSGRLAGGRYNEQFF
CDR3nt: TGTGCCAGCAGCGGACGACTAGCGGGGGGGCGCTACAATGAGCAGTTCTTC
j_gene: TRBJ2-1
abundance: .
v_gene: TRBV5-4
d_gene: TRBD2

CDR3aa: CASSDLAGPNYGYTF
CDR3nt: TGTGCCAGCAGTGATTTGGCAGGGCCCAACTATGGCTACACCTTC
j_gene: TRBJ1-2
abundance: once
v_gene: TRBV2
d_gene: .

CDR3aa: CASSQRQGSHYEQYF
CDR3nt: TGTGCCAGCAGCCAGAGACAGGGAAGTCACTACGAGCAGTACTTC
j_gene: TRBJ2-7
abundance: .
v_gene: TRBV5-6
d_gene: TRBD1

CDR3aa: CASRFWGGKVTQYF
CDR3nt: TGTGCCAGCAGATTCTGGGGGGGTAAGGTGACCCAGTACTTC
j_gene: TRBJ2-5
abundance: few
v_gene: TRBV5-4
d_gene: TRBD2